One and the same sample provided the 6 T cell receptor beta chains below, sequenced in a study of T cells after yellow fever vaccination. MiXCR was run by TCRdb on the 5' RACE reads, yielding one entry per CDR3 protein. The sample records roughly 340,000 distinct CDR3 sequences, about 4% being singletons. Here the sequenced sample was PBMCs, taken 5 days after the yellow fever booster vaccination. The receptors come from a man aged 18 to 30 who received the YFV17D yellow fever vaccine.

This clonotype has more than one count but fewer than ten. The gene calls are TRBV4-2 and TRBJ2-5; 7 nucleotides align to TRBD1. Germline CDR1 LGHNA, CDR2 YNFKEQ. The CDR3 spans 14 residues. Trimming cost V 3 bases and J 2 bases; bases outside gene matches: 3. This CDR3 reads CASSQPGQQETQYF. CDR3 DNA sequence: TGTGCCAGCAGCCAGCCGGGACAGCAAGAGACCCAGTACTTC.

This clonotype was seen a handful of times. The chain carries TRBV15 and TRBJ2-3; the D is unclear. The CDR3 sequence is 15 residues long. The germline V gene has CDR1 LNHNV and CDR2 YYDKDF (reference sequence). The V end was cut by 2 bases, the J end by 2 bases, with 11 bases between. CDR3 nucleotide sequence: TGTGCCACCAGCAGACAACGGAGAGACACAGATACGCAGTATTTT. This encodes CATSRQRRDTDTQYF. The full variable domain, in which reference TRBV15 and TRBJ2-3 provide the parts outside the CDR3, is DAMVIQNPRYQVTQFGKPVTLSCSQTLNHNVMYWYQQKSSQAPKLLFHYYDKDFNNEADTPDNFQSRRPNTSFCFLDIRSPGLGDTAMYLCATSRQRRDTDTQYFGPGTRLTVL.

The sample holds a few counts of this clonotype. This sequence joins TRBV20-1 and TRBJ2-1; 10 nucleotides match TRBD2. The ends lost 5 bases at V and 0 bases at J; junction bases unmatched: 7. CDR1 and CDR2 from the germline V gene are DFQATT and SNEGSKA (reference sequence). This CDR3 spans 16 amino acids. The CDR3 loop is CSADSGGPSSYNEQFF. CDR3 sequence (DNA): TGCAGTGCTGATAGCGGGGGGCCGAGCTCCTACAATGAGCAGTTCTTC.

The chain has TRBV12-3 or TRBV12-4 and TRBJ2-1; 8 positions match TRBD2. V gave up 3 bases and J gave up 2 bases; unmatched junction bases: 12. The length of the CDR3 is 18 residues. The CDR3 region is CASSFGSKRGPAYNEQFF. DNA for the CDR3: TGTGCCAGCAGTTTCGGATCCAAGCGGGGGCCGGCCTACAATGAGCAGTTCTTC.

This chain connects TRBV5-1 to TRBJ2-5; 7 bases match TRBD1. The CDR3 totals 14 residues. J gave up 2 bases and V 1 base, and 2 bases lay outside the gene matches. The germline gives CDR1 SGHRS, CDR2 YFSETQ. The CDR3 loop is CASSLRQGQETQYF. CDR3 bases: TGCGCCAGCAGCTTGAGACAGGGACAAGAGACCCAGTACTTC.

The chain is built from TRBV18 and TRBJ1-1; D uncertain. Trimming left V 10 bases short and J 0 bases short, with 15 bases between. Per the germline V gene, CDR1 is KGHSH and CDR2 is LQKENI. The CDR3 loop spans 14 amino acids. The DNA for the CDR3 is TGTGCCACAGGCAAGTCCGGACTGAACACTGAAGCTTTCTTT. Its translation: CATGKSGLNTEAFF.